This TCR beta chain originates from a study of beta chain features in type 1 diabetes. One heparinised draw of blood, averaging approximately 110 mL, came from each donor. Study results and caveats: TCRB rearrangement may or may not be influenced by HLA type; here this remained unresolved.

Every bit of the isolated RNA underwent reverse transcription, so sequencing read expressed TCRB transcripts. This table comes from immunoSEQ multiplex PCR, and its TCRdb copy is limited to in-frame clones, with some not included. Among around 400,000 clones listed, around 12% were seen once. Concerning this clone itself: What it binds is unknown.

This TCR came from a man younger than 35 in good health. Material: naive CD4+ T cells from blood.

The CDR3 nucleotides read TGTGCCAGCAGCCAAGCGGGATCCTCCTACAATGAGCAGTTCTTC. It encodes CASSQAGSSYNEQFF. The chain combines TRBV2 with TRBJ2-1; TRBD2 matches 7 bases. Trimming at V came to 6 bases and at J to 0 bases, leaving 5 bases not matched to a gene. The germline V gene encodes CDR1 SNHLY and CDR2 FYNNEI. CDR3 length: 15 residues.